Reported below is one T cell receptor beta chain. This record comes from a study of technical replicates of blood from several donors. The CDR3 has 15 amino acids. Germline assignment: CDR1 SGDLS and CDR2 YYNGEE. Trimming left V 0 bases short and J 3 bases short, with 10 bases between. This table comes from immunoSEQ multiplex PCR, and its TCRdb copy is limited to in-frame clones, with some not included. Seen here are under 85,000 clones, 90% to 95% observed once, and the top ten hold 0.41%. The chain joins TRBV9 to TRBJ1-3; D unclear. The receptor comes from a human donor in good health. The sample was T cells isolated from PBMCs. The CDR3 DNA sequence: TGTGCCAGCAGCGTAGACCCCGGGATTGGAAACACCATATATTTT. As protein: CASSVDPGIGNTIYF. The variable domain in full, with the rest retrieved from reference TRBV9 and TRBJ1-3, is DSGVTQTPKHLITATGQRVTLRCSPRSGDLSVYWYQQSLDQGLQFLIQYYNGEERAKGNILERFSAQQFPDLHSELNLSSLELGDSALYFCASSVDPGIGNTIYFGEGSWLTVV.